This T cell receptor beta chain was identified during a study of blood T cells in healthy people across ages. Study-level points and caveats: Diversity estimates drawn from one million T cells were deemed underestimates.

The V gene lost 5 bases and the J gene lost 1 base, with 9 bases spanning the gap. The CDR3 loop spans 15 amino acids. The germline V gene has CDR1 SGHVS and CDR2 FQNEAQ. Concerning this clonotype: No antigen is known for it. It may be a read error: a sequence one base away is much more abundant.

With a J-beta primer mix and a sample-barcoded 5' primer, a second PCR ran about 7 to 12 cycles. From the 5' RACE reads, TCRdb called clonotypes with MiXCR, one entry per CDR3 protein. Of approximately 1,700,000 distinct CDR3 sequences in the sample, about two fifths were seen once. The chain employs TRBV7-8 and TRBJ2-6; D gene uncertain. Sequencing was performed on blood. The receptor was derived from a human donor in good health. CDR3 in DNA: TGTGCCAGCAGCCAGGTGAAGTCTGGGGCCAACGTCCTGACTTTC. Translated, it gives CASSQVKSGANVLTF.